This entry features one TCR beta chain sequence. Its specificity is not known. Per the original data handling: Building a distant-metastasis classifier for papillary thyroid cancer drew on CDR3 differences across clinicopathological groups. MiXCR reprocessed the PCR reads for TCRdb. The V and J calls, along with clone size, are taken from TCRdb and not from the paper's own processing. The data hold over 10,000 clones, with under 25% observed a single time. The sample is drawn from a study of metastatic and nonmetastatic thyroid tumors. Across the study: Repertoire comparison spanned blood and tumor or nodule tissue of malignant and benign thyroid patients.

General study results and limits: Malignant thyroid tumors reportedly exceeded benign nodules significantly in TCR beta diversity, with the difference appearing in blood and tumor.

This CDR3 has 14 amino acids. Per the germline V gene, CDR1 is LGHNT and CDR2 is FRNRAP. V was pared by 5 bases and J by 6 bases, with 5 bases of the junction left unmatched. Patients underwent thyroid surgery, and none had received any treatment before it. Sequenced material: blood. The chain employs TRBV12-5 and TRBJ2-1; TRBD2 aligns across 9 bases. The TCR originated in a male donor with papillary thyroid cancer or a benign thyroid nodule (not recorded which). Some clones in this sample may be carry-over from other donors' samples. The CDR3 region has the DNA TGTGCTAGTGGTAGCGGGGGGACAATCAATGAGCAGTTCTTC. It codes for CASGSGGTINEQFF.